This T cell receptor beta chain was sequenced for a study of blood T cell repertoires in COVID-19. For the study at large: T cells, B-cell-depleted T cells, or PBMCs provided the cDNA or gDNA that served as material.

Germline V lookup: CDR1 MGHRA, CDR2 YSYEKL. This CDR3 spans 16 amino acids. V was shortened by 0 bases and J by 1 base, with 12 bases between the two germline ends. Measured with immunoSEQ multiplex PCR; TCRdb has only the in-frame clones, and not every one. This table has 200,000 to 250,000 clones, about 80% appearing once. The specimen was peripheral blood. The TCR originated in a woman of 80 years or more with acute or convalescent COVID-19. V usage is TRBV4-1 and J usage is TRBJ1-1, with D possibly matching TRBD1 (5 bases). In DNA, the CDR3 is TGCGCCAGCAGCCAAGATGAAGGACAAAGGAACACTGAAGCTTTCTTT. Its translation: CASSQDEGQRNTEAFF.